A selection of T cell receptor beta chains follows, all from one sample in a study of blood T cell repertoires in COVID-19. Profiling relied on immunoSEQ multiplex PCR, and the TCRdb table lists in-frame clones only, not all of them. Here the sample spans tens of thousands of clones, over 60% being singletons. Input material: peripheral blood. These receptors all come from a woman aged 70 to 79 with COVID-19, enrolled during active disease. The CDR3 runs from the conserved cysteine through the conserved F or W. A D gene is named only where the DNA matches it firmly. Some rows mark clone size as missing; the rest say once, few, many or name a class of expanded clone.

>12|TRBV29-1|once|TRBJ1-2|NA
CSATTSSAGYTF
TGCAGCGCAACTACATCGTCTGCTGGCTACACCTTC
>14|TRBV10-3|NA|TRBJ1-1|NA
CAISESGARTEAFF
TGTGCCATCAGTGAGTCGGGGGCGAGGACTGAAGCTTTCTTT
>16|TRBV28|NA|TRBJ2-7|NA
CASRGLRTTTSYEQYF
TGTGCCAGCAGAGGATTGAGGACTACCACTTCCTACGAGCAGTACTTC
>14|TRBV5-1|NA|TRBJ1-4|NA
CASSPSRGGEKLFF
TGCGCCAGCAGCCCAAGCAGGGGTGGGGAAAAACTGTTTTTT
>14|TRBV13|NA|TRBJ1-1|NA
CASSPGRRDTEAFF
TGTGCCAGCAGCCCGGGCCGGAGGGACACTGAAGCTTTCTTT
>16|TRBV27|NA|TRBJ2-1|NA
CASSFLVGTSYNEQFF
TGTGCCAGCAGTTTCCTTGTCGGGACATCTTACAATGAGCAGTTCTTC
>15|TRBV6-5|NA|TRBJ1-1|NA
CASTPYRAANTEAFF
TGTGCCAGCACCCCATACAGGGCTGCGAACACTGAAGCTTTCTTT
>13|TRBV2|NA|TRBJ1-5|NA
CATSGGSNQPQHF
TGTGCCACAAGCGGGGGGAGCAATCAGCCCCAGCATTTT
>14|TRBV7-5|NA|TRBJ1-1|NA
CARSSPREGTEAFF
TGTGCCAGAAGCTCCCCGCGGGAGGGCACTGAAGCTTTCTTT
>15|TRBV6-2/TRBV6-3|NA|TRBJ2-7|TRBD1
CASSYRQGARDEQYF
TGTGCCAGCAGTTACCGACAGGGGGCGCGGGACGAGCAGTACTTC
>15|TRBV5-1|NA|TRBJ2-1|NA
CASSFRDTSYNEQFF
TGCGCCAGCAGCTTCCGGGACACGAGCTACAATGAGCAGTTCTTC
>16|TRBV11-1|NA|TRBJ1-4|TRBD1
CASSRQGIGTNEKLFF
TGTGCCAGCAGCCGACAGGGAATTGGAACTAATGAAAAACTGTTTTTT
>16|TRBV19|many|TRBJ2-1|TRBD1
CASSILGTGNVNEQFF
TGTGCCAGTAGTATTTTGGGGACAGGTAACGTCAATGAGCAGTTCTTC
>13|TRBV7-9|NA|TRBJ1-4|NA
CASSPGRGEKLFF
TGTGCCAGCAGCCCCGGACGGGGGGAAAAACTGTTTTTT
>14|TRBV15|NA|TRBJ2-1|TRBD2
CATTPGLAINEQFF
TGTGCCACCACTCCGGGACTAGCGATCAATGAGCAGTTCTTC
>15|TRBV6-4|few|TRBJ2-3|TRBD2
CASSDSSGGTDTQYF
TGTGCCAGCAGTGACTCTAGCGGGGGCACAGATACGCAGTATTTT
>15|TRBV5-1|few|TRBJ1-6|NA
CASSLAVDSNSPLHF
TGCGCCAGCAGCTTGGCCGTGGACAGTAATTCACCCCTCCACTTT
>14|TRBV6-5|NA|TRBJ2-1|TRBD2
CASRGSSGSNEQFF
TGTGCCAGCAGAGGTTCTAGCGGGAGCAATGAGCAGTTCTTC
>14|TRBV5-1|NA|TRBJ1-1|NA
CASSLSGSNTEAFF
TGCGCCAGCAGCTTGTCCGGTTCGAACACTGAAGCTTTCTTT
>16|TRBV19|NA|TRBJ2-7|TRBD1
CASSPQTGFRGYEQYF
TGTGCCAGTAGCCCTCAGACAGGGTTTAGGGGCTACGAGCAGTACTTC
>15|TRBV18|NA|TRBJ1-4|NA
CASSQVSPPGEKLFF
TGTGCCAGCTCACAAGTCTCCCCCCCGGGGGAAAAACTGTTTTTT
>14|TRBV19|NA|TRBJ1-4|NA
CASKEATTNEKLFF
TGTGCCTCTAAGGAGGCAACAACTAATGAAAAACTGTTTTTT
>13|TRBV7-8|NA|TRBJ2-1|TRBD2
CASRRGAYNEQFF
TGTGCCAGCAGGCGGGGGGCCTACAATGAGCAGTTCTTC
>14|TRBV7-2|NA|TRBJ1-6|NA
CASSFELRNSPLHF
TGTGCCAGCAGTTTCGAGCTCAGGAATTCACCCCTCCACTTT
>14|TRBV6-5|NA|TRBJ1-1|NA
CASTPWTQPHEAFF
TGTGCCAGCACCCCGTGGACACAGCCCCATGAAGCTTTCTTT
>15|TRBV4-1|NA|TRBJ1-1|NA
CASSQEPGVGTEAFF
TGCGCCAGCAGCCAAGAACCGGGGGTCGGCACTGAAGCTTTCTTT
>13|TRBV7-8|large|TRBJ2-5|NA
CASSPPRVETQYF
TGTGCCAGCAGCCCACCCAGGGTCGAGACCCAGTACTTC
>12|TRBV19|NA|TRBJ2-1|NA
CASSFGNQRQFF
TGTGCCAGTAGTTTCGGGAACCAAAGGCAGTTCTTC